One and the same sample provided the 2 T cell receptor beta chains below, sequenced in a study of cytomegalovirus exposure and HLA in healthy donors. PCR used 60 Vbeta primers and 13 Jbeta primers. Sequencing was performed with immunoSEQ multiplex PCR; in TCRdb, only in-frame clones are kept and a portion is missing. The repertoire includes 150,000 to 200,000 clones, approximately 62% of them detected once, and about 1.3% sits in the top ten. The specimen sequenced was PBMCs. These receptors were obtained from a man aged 50-59 years in good health and CMV-seronegative.

The chain links TRBV7-3 to TRBJ2-3; D is ambiguous. Germline assignment: CDR1 SGHTA and CDR2 FQGTGA. The CDR3 has 14 residues. The V gene lost 5 bases and the J gene lost 1 base, with 10 bases spanning the gap. Written as DNA, the CDR3 is TGTGCCAGCAGCATGATTGAGGGCACAGATACGCAGTATTTT. It codes for CASSMIEGTDTQYF. Filled out from reference TRBV7-3 and TRBJ2-3, the complete variable domain reads GAGVSQTPSNKVTEKGKYVELRCDPISGHTALYWYRQSLGQGPEFLIYFQGTGAADDSGLPNDRFFAVRPEGSVSTLKIQRTERGDSAVYLCASSMIEGTDTQYFGPGTRLTVL.

This sequence joins TRBV10-1 and TRBJ2-7, with D maybe TRBD2 (5 bases). Germline-derived CDR1 and CDR2 are WNHNN and SYGVQD (reference sequence). The CDR3 contains 11 residues. Trimming stripped 3 bases from V and 7 bases from J, with 7 bases between. The CDR3 DNA follows: TGCGCCAGCAGTGACGGGATAGAGCAGTACTTC. Its translation: CASSDGIEQYF.